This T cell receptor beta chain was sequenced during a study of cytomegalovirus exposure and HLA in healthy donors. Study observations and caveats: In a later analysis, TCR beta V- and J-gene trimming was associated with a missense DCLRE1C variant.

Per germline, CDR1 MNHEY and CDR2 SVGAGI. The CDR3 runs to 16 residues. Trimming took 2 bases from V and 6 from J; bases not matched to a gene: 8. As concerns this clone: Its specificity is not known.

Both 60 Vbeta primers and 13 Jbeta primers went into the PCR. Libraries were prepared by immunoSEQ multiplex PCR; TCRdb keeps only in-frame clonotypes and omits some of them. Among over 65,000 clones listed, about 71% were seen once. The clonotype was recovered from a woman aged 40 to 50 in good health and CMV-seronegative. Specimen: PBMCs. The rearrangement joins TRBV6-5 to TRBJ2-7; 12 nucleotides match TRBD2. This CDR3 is CASSYVGLAGPREQYF. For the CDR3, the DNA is TGTGCCAGCAGTTACGTCGGACTAGCGGGGCCTCGCGAGCAGTACTTC.